This T cell receptor (beta chain) was observed in a study of cytomegalovirus exposure and HLA in healthy donors. CDR3 size: 12 residues. Germline loops: CDR1 WSHSY, CDR2 SAAADI. Trimming took off 3 bases at V and 5 bases at J, with 7 bases between the two ends. On this clone: What it recognizes is unknown.

Profiling relied on immunoSEQ multiplex PCR, and the TCRdb table lists in-frame clones only, not all of them. The sample records approximately 280,000 clones, just over 85% being singletons. Broader study findings: Cytomegalovirus association was assigned to about 150 TCR beta chains.

The genes are TRBV10-2 and TRBJ2-5; D is unclear. The sequenced sample was PBMCs. The TCR originated in a woman younger than 35 in good health and CMV-seronegative. Here the CDR3 DNA reads TGCGCCAGCAGTGAAAACAGTGAGACCCAGTACTTC. Amino acids: CASSENSETQYF.